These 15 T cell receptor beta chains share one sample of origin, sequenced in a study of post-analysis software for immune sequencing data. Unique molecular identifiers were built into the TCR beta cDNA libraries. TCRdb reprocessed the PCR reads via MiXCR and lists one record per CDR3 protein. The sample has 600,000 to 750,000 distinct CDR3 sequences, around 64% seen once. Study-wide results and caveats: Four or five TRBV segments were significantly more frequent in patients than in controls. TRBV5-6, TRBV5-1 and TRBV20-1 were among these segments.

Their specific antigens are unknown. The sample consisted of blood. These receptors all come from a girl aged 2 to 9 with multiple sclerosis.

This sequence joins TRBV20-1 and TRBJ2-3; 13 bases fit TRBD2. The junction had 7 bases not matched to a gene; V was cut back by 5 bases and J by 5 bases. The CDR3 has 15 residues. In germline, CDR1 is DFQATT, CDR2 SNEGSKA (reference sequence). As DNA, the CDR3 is TGCAGTGCTCTAGGGACTAGCGGGACGAAAGATACGCAGTATTTT. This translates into CSALGTSGTKDTQYF.

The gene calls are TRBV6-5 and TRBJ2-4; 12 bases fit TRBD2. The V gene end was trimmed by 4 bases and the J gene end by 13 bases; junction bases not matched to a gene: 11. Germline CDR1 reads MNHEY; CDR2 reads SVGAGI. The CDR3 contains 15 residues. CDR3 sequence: CASSSRTSGTREQYF. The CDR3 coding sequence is TGTGCCAGCAGTTCCCGGACTAGCGGGACCAGGGAGCAGTACTTC.

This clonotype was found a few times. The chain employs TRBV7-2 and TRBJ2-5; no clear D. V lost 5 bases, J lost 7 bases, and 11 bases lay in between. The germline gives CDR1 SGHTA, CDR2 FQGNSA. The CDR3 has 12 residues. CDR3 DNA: TGTGCCAGCAGCCCTATCTTAGGGACCCAGTACTTC. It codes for CASSPILGTQYF.

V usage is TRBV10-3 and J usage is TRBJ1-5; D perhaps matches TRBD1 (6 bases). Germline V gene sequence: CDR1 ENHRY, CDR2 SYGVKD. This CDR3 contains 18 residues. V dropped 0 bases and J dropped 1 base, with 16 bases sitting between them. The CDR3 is CAISESIWGGASNQPQHF. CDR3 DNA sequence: TGTGCCATCAGTGAGTCGATTTGGGGGGGGGCAAGCAATCAGCCCCAGCATTTT.

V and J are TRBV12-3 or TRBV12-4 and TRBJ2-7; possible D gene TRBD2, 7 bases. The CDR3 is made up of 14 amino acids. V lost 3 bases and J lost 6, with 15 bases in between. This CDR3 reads CASSFQGGVGEQYF. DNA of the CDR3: TGTGCCAGCAGTTTCCAAGGGGGGGTCGGCGAGCAGTACTTC.

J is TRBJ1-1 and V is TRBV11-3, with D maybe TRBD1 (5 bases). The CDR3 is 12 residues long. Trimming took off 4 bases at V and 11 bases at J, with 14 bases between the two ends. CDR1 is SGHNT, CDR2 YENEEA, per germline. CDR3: CASSSVRVAAFF. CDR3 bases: TGTGCCAGCAGCTCAGTCAGGGTGGCGGCTTTCTTT.

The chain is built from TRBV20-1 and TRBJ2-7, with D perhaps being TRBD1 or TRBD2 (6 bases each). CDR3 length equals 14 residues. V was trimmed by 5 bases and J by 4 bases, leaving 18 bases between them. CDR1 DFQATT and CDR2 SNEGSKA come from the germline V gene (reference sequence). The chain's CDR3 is CSAGVGGQFYEQYF. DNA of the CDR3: TGCAGTGCTGGGGTGGGGGGCCAATTTTACGAGCAGTACTTC.

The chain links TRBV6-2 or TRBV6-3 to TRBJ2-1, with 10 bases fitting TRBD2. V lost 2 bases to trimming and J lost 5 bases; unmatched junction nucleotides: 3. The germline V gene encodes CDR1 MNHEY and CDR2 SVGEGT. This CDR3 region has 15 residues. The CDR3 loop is CASSYRTSGHNEQFF. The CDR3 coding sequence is TGTGCCAGCAGTTACCGGACTAGCGGCCACAATGAGCAGTTCTTC.

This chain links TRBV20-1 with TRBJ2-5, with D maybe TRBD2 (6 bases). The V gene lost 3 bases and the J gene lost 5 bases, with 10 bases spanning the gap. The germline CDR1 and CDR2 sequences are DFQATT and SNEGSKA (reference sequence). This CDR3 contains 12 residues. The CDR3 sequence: CSARSSGETQYF. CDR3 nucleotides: TGCAGTGCTAGGTCGAGCGGGGAGACCCAGTACTTC.

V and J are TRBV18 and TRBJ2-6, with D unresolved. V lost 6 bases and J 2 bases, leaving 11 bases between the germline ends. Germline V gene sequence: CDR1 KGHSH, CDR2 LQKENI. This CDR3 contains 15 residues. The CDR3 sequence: CASSSGTAGANVLTF. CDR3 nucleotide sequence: TGTGCCAGCTCGTCCGGTACGGCTGGGGCCAACGTCCTGACTTTC.

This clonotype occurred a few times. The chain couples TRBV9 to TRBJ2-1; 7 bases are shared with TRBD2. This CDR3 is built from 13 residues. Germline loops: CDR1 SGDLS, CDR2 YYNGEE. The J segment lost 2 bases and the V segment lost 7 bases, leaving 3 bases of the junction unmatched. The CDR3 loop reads CASGGSTYNEQFF. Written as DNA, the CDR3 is TGTGCCAGCGGCGGGAGCACCTACAATGAGCAGTTCTTC.

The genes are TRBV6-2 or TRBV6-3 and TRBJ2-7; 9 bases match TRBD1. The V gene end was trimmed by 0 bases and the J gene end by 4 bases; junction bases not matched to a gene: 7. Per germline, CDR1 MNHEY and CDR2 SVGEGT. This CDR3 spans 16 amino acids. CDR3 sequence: CASSYSSPGQGYEQYF. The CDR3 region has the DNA TGTGCCAGCAGTTACTCGAGTCCGGGACAGGGATACGAGCAGTACTTC.

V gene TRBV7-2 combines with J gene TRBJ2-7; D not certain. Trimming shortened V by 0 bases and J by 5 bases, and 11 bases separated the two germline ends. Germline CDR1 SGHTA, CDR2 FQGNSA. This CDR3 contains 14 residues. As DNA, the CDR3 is TGTGCCAGCAGCTTAGCGCTGTATTCCCACGAGCAGTACTTC. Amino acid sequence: CASSLALYSHEQYF. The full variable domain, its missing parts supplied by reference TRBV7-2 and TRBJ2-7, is GAGVSQSPSNKVTEKGKDVELRCDPISGHTALYWYRQSLGQGLEFLIYFQGNSAPDKSGLPSDRFSAERTGGSVSTLTIQRTQQEDSAVYLCASSLALYSHEQYFGPGTRLTVT.

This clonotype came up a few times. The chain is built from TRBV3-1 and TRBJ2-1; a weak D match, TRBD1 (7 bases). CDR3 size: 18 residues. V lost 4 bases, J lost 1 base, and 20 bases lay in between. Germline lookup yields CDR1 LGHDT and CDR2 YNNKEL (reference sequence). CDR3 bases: TGTGCCAGCAGCCCCTTCGGGGGCGGCAGGGGGTCCTACAATGAGCAGTTCTTC. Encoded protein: CASSPFGGGRGSYNEQFF.

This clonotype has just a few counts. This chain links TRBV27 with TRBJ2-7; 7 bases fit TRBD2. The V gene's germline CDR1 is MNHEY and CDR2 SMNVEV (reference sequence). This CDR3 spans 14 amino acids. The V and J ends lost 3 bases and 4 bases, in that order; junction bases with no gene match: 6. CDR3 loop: CASSLAGDIYEQYF. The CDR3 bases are TGTGCCAGCAGTTTGGCGGGAGATATTTACGAGCAGTACTTC.